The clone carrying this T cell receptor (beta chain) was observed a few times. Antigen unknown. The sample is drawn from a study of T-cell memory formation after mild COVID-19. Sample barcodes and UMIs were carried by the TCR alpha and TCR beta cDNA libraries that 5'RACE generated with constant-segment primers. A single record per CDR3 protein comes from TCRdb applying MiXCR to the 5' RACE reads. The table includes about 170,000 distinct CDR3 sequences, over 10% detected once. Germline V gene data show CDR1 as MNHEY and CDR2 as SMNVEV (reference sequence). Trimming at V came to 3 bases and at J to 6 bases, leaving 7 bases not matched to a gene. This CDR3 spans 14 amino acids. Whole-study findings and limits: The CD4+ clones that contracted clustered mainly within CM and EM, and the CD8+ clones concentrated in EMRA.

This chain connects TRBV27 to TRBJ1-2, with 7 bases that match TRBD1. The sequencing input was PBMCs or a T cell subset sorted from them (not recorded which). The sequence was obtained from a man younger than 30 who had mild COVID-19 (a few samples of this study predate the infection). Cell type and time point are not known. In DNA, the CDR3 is TGTGCCAGCAGTTTGGGGGCAGGGGGAGATGGCTACACCTTC. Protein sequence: CASSLGAGGDGYTF.